These 10 T cell receptor beta chains were all obtained from the same sample, sequenced in a study of blood T cell repertoires in COVID-19. TCRdb's copy holds only in-frame clones and misses some; the assay was immunoSEQ multiplex PCR. The sample includes about 120,000 clones, 87% of them seen just once. Sequencing input: peripheral blood. The receptors come from a human donor in a cohort sampled during active COVID-19.

CDR3 protein: CASSGPRDTSNTGELFF. The CDR3 DNA reads as TGTGCCAGCAGTGGGCCCCGGGACACCTCGAACACCGGGGAGCTGTTTTTT. V and J are TRBV2 and TRBJ2-2; a weak D match, TRBD1 (6 bases). The germline V gene encodes CDR1 SNHLY and CDR2 FYNNEI. Trimming left V 4 bases short and J 0 bases short, with 15 bases between. CDR3 length: 17 residues.

V is TRBV6-5 and J is TRBJ2-7, with TRBD2 matching 8 bases. Germline assignment: CDR1 MNHEY and CDR2 SVGAGI. The V and J ends lost 0 bases and 0 bases, in that order; junction bases with no gene match: 4. The CDR3 runs to 16 residues. The CDR3 coding sequence is TGTGCCAGCAGTTACTCGGCAGCGGGAGCCTCCTACGAGCAGTACTTC. This sequence encodes CASSYSAAGASYEQYF.

This chain joins TRBV6-6 and TRBJ1-3, with D possibly being TRBD1 (6 bases). This CDR3 comprises 13 residues. The germline V gene encodes CDR1 MNHNY and CDR2 SVGAGI (reference sequence). Trimming shortened V by 6 bases and J by 7 bases, and 13 bases separated the two germline ends. CDR3 in DNA: TGTGCCAGCAGCAACTCGGACAGCAACACCATATATTTT. Protein sequence: CASSNSDSNTIYF.

This chain connects TRBV6-6 to TRBJ1-5; 8 nucleotides match TRBD1. The J segment lost 2 bases and the V segment lost 6 bases, leaving 0 bases of the junction unmatched. The CDR3 runs 13 residues. From germline, CDR1 is MNHNY and CDR2 SVGAGI (reference sequence). CDR3 sequence reads: CASRGQGNQPQHF. As DNA, the CDR3 is TGTGCCAGCAGGGGACAGGGCAATCAGCCCCAGCATTTT.

V is TRBV6-5 and J is TRBJ1-2; D possibly corresponds to TRBD1 (5 bases). Germline assignment: CDR1 MNHEY and CDR2 SVGAGI. V dropped 2 bases and J dropped 7 bases, with 8 bases sitting between them. CDR3 length equals 12 residues. This chain's CDR3 is CASSYPQGGYTF. CDR3 nucleotides: TGTGCCAGCAGTTACCCGCAGGGTGGCTACACCTTC.

The chain recombines TRBV27 with TRBJ1-1; 9 bases align to TRBD1. Germline V CDR1 and CDR2: MNHEY, SMNVEV (reference sequence). V trimming: 1 base; J trimming: 11 bases; junction bases outside the gene matches: 5. CDR3 length: 13 amino acids. The chain's CDR3 is CASSLLGDRDAFF. The DNA for the CDR3 is TGTGCCAGCAGTTTATTGGGGGACAGGGATGCTTTCTTT.

The gene calls are TRBV10-3 and TRBJ2-7; the D gene is possibly TRBD2 (5 bases). Germline V gives CDR1 ENHRY, CDR2 SYGVKD. V was pared by 6 bases and J by 2 bases, with 8 bases between. CDR3 length: 12 amino acids. The CDR3 loop reads CAIRDSPYEQYF. The CDR3 DNA reads TGTGCCATCAGGGACTCCCCCTACGAGCAGTACTTC.

The J gene is TRBJ1-5, the V gene TRBV2; maybe TRBD1 (5 bases). V lost 6 bases and J 2 bases, leaving 20 bases between the germline ends. Germline CDR1 SNHLY, CDR2 FYNNEI. There are 17 residues in the CDR3. Here the CDR3 reads CASRSGSIRGGNQPQHF. The CDR3 coding sequence is TGTGCCAGCAGAAGCGGGTCGATCCGGGGGGGCAATCAGCCCCAGCATTTT.

This clone was seen only a few times. The rearrangement uses TRBV7-2 and TRBJ2-2; maybe TRBD1 (7 bases). Germline V CDR1 and CDR2: SGHTA, FQGNSA. V lost 5 bases, J lost 1 base, and 14 bases lay in between. This CDR3 contains 16 residues. The CDR3 coding sequence is TGTGCCAGCAGCCCCCGCGGGACAGTGAACACCGGGGAGCTGTTTTTT. Its translation is CASSPRGTVNTGELFF. Complete variable domain (other parts from reference TRBV7-2 and TRBJ2-2): GAGVSQSPSNKVTEKGKDVELRCDPISGHTALYWYRQSLGQGLEFLIYFQGNSAPDKSGLPSDRFSAERTGGSVSTLTIQRTQQEDSAVYLCASSPRGTVNTGELFFGEGSRLTVL.

This chain uses TRBV18 with TRBJ1-2; D possibly corresponds to TRBD1 (6 bases). CDR1 KGHSH and CDR2 LQKENI come from the germline V gene. V gave up 0 bases and J gave up 5 bases, with 13 bases separating them. The CDR3 has 15 amino acids. The DNA of the CDR3 is TGTGCCAGCTCACCACCGGGTCTCAGGGGATATGGCTACACCTTC. Translation: CASSPPGLRGYGYTF.